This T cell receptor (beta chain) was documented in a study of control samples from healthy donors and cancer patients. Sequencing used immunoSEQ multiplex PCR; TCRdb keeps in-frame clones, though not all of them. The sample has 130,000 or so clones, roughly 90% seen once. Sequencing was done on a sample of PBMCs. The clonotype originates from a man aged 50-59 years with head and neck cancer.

The CDR3 DNA is TGTGCCAGCAGCGCTTCTGACAGGGCCTACAATGAGCAGTTCTTC. Amino acids: CASSASDRAYNEQFF. This chain connects TRBV25-1 to TRBJ2-1; 7 bases fit TRBD1. The germline V gene has CDR1 MGHDK and CDR2 SYGVNS. The CDR3 is made up of 15 amino acids. The J segment lost 2 bases and the V segment lost 6 bases, leaving 7 bases of the junction unmatched.